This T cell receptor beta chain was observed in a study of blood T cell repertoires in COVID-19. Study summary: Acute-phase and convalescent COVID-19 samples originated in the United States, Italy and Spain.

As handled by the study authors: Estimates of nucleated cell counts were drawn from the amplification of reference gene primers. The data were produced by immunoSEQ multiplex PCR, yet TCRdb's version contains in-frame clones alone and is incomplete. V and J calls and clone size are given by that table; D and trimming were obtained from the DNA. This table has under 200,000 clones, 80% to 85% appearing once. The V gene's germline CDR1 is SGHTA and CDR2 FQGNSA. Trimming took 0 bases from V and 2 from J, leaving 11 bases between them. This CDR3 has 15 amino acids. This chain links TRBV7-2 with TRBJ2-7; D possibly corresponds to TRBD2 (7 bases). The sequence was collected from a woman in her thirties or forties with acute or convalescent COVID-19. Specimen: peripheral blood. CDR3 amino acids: CASSLARGGAYEQYF. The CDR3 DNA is TGTGCCAGCAGCTTAGCGCGCGGGGGCGCCTACGAGCAGTACTTC.